The 16 T cell receptor beta chains below all came from one sample that was sequenced in a study of cytomegalovirus exposure and HLA in healthy donors. The repertoire was sequenced with immunoSEQ multiplex PCR; TCRdb's copy has only in-frame clones and lacks some. The sample includes about 140,000 clones, around 88% of them seen just once. Source material: PBMCs. The receptor set was obtained from a woman under 30 in good health and CMV-seropositive.

The rearrangement links TRBV30 to TRBJ1-5; unclear D gene. The CDR3 has 13 amino acids. Trimming took 2 bases from V and 4 from J, leaving 9 bases between them. Germline-derived CDR1 and CDR2 are GTSNPN and SVGIG (reference sequence). The CDR3 reads CAWSTGWNQPQHF. The CDR3 DNA follows: TGTGCCTGGAGTACCGGGTGGAATCAGCCCCAGCATTTT.

J is TRBJ1-1 and V is TRBV7-9; 9 bases match TRBD1. CDR3 length: 13 residues. Per germline, CDR1 SEHNR and CDR2 FQNEAQ (reference sequence). The V gene end was trimmed by 7 bases and the J gene end by 3 bases; junction bases not matched to a gene: 3. CDR3 bases: TGTGCCAGCATGGGACAGGGTTACACTGAAGCTTTCTTT. Amino acid sequence: CASMGQGYTEAFF.

This clone was detected once. The chain combines TRBV5-4 with TRBJ1-6, with 7 bases that match TRBD1. The CDR3 consists of 16 residues. J gave up 6 bases and V 3 bases, and 9 bases lay outside the gene matches. The germline CDR1 and CDR2 sequences are SGHNT and YYREEE (reference sequence). CDR3: CASSSRQGRGNSPLHF. The CDR3 bases are TGTGCCAGCAGCTCTAGACAGGGTAGGGGTAATTCACCCCTCCACTTT.

The chain employs TRBV19 and TRBJ2-1; 16 bases align to TRBD2. The germline V gene encodes CDR1 LNHDA and CDR2 SQIVND (reference sequence). This CDR3 is 17 amino acids long. The ends lost 4 bases at V and 9 bases at J; junction bases unmatched: 9. The CDR3 loop is CASSTPGLAGGRGEQFF. CDR3 in DNA: TGTGCCAGTAGTACCCCGGGACTAGCGGGAGGGCGGGGTGAGCAGTTCTTC.

The V and J genes are TRBV11-1 and TRBJ2-5; TRBD1 matches 8 bases. Germline CDR1 SGHAT, CDR2 FQDESV (reference sequence). V trimming: 5 bases; J trimming: 5 bases; junction bases outside the gene matches: 22. CDR3 length: 19 residues. The chain's CDR3 is CASSTDRGMVQGSKETQYF. CDR3 nucleotide sequence: TGTGCCAGCAGCACCGACAGGGGAATGGTACAGGGCTCCAAGGAGACCCAGTACTTC.

The chain links TRBV10-1 to TRBJ2-7, with 9 bases lining up with TRBD2. J gave up 9 bases and V 4 bases, and 10 bases lay outside the gene matches. The germline CDR1 and CDR2 sequences are WNHNN and SYGVQD (reference sequence). This CDR3 spans 14 amino acids. Written as DNA, the CDR3 is TGCGCCAGCAGTGGAAATAGCGGGGGTTCCGGGCAGTACTTC. It translates to CASSGNSGGSGQYF.

The chain is built from TRBV5-5 and TRBJ2-7; 7 positions agree with TRBD1. Trimming cost V 0 bases and J 2 bases; bases outside gene matches: 5. This CDR3 contains 15 residues. CDR1 is SGHKS and CDR2 is YYEKEE in the germline V gene (reference sequence). The CDR3 region is CASSLGLGTAYEQYF. CDR3 nucleotide sequence: TGTGCCAGCAGCTTGGGGCTCGGGACAGCCTACGAGCAGTACTTC.

The chain carries TRBV15 and TRBJ1-5; D is unresolved. Trimming took off 1 base at V and 7 bases at J, with 11 bases between the two ends. Germline V gene lookup returns CDR1 LNHNV and CDR2 YYDKDF (reference sequence). The CDR3 runs to 14 residues. The CDR3 DNA reads as TGTGCCACCAGCAGAGGTGAGGGAGGGCAGCCCCAGCATTTT. As protein: CATSRGEGGQPQHF.

This sequence joins TRBV7-2 and TRBJ2-7, with no clear D. This CDR3 is built from 14 residues. Germline CDR1 is SGHTA and CDR2 is FQGNSA. The V end lost 4 bases, the J end lost 0 bases, and 10 bases lay between the germline ends. This CDR3 is CASSWAVNSYEQYF. As DNA, the CDR3 is TGTGCCAGCAGCTGGGCCGTAAACTCCTACGAGCAGTACTTC.

V is TRBV5-1 and J is TRBJ2-3, with a weak D call TRBD2 (7 bases). Between the trimmed V and J ends, which lost 0 bases and 3 bases, there was a span of 14 bases. Germline CDR1 is SGHRS and CDR2 is YFSETQ. The length of the CDR3 is 16 residues. The CDR3 DNA reads TGCGCCAGCAGCTTGGAAGGGGGAGGGAGTACAGATACGCAGTATTTT. Its translation: CASSLEGGGSTDTQYF.

In its sample, this clone was seen once. The gene calls are TRBV5-6 and TRBJ2-7, with TRBD2 matching over 8 bases. The CDR3 consists of 15 residues. Germline CDR1 reads SGHDT; CDR2 reads YYEEEE. V shed 4 bases, J shed 2 bases, and the junction held 8 bases outside the gene matches. The CDR3 nucleotides are TGTGCCAGCAGCCTAGCGGGCCTACCCCCCTACGAGCAGTACTTC. It translates to CASSLAGLPPYEQYF.

The chain carries TRBV27 and TRBJ2-7, with TRBD2 matching 7 bases. Looked up from germline, CDR1 is MNHEY and CDR2 is SMNVEV (reference sequence). The V and J ends lost 6 bases and 1 base, in that order; junction bases with no gene match: 9. The CDR3 length is 15 residues. CDR3 residues: CASSPRSSGSYEQYF. The DNA of the CDR3 is TGTGCCAGCAGCCCGAGGTCTAGCGGATCCTACGAGCAGTACTTC.

This chain links TRBV5-1 with TRBJ1-6; tentative D call: TRBD1 (5 bases). Germline CDR1 is SGHRS and CDR2 is YFSETQ. This CDR3 contains 14 residues. Trimming left V 1 base short and J 7 bases short, with 9 bases between. The CDR3 sequence is CASSLRRGNSPLHF. The CDR3 nucleotides read TGCGCCAGCAGCTTGAGACGGGGGAATTCACCCCTCCACTTT.

This clone has only one observation. The chain joins TRBV7-6 to TRBJ1-2; 7 bases are a match to TRBD1. This CDR3 is built from 13 residues. Germline CDR1 SGHVS, CDR2 FNYEAQ. Losses at the gene ends were 0 bases for V and 9 bases for J; bases not matched to a gene: 4. This chain's CDR3 is CASSLAEGASYTF. CDR3 DNA: TGTGCCAGCAGCTTAGCGGAGGGGGCTAGCTACACCTTC.

V usage is TRBV25-1 and J usage is TRBJ2-3; 11 nucleotides align to TRBD2. The V segment lost 2 bases and the J segment 3 bases; nucleotides outside the gene matches: 4. The CDR3 is 16 residues long. Germline CDR1 and CDR2: MGHDK and SYGVNS. The CDR3 DNA reads TGTGCCAGCAGTGAACTACTAGCGGGAGAGACAGATACGCAGTATTTT. Its translation is CASSELLAGETDTQYF.

The genes are TRBV4-1 and TRBJ2-5, with TRBD2 as a possible D gene (5 bases). Germline V CDR1 and CDR2: MGHRA, YSYEKL. The ends were cut back, 3 bases at V and 3 bases at J, with 8 bases in the middle. The CDR3 has 13 residues. The CDR3 DNA reads as TGCGCCAGCAGCCAGTGGAGGAAAGAGACCCAGTACTTC. It encodes CASSQWRKETQYF.